The 31 T cell receptor beta chains reported below all come from one sample, sequenced in a study of PD-1 blockade in classical Hodgkin lymphoma. Assay: immunoSEQ multiplex PCR; the TCRdb copy retains only in-frame clones and omits some. The table records about 90,000 clones, approximately 92% of them present only once. Relapse after autologous stem cell transplantation occurred in every patient, and brentuximab vedotin exposure varied. The source material was peripheral blood mononuclear cells (PBMCs), sampled before the second cycle of nivolumab. The receptors shown here come from a human donor with classical Hodgkin lymphoma.

This chain links TRBV20-1 with TRBJ1-4; the D gene is possibly TRBD1 (5 bases). V was cut by 6 bases and J by 7 bases, with 9 bases left in between. The CDR3 has 11 residues. CDR1 is DFQATT and CDR2 is SNEGSKA in the germline V gene (reference sequence). CDR3 amino acids: CSAGGGEKLFF. CDR3 bases: TGCAGTGCCGGCGGGGGTGAAAAACTGTTTTTT.

This clone was detected once. This chain connects TRBV27 to TRBJ2-3, with 12 bases lining up with TRBD2. The CDR3 is 14 amino acids. Trimming at V came to 8 bases and at J to 5 bases, leaving 5 bases not matched to a gene. CDR1 is MNHEY and CDR2 is SMNVEV in the germline V gene (reference sequence). CDR3 loop: CASGLAGLVDTQYF. The CDR3, as DNA: TGTGCCAGCGGACTAGCGGGGTTGGTAGATACGCAGTATTTT.

This clone was observed once. The V and J genes are TRBV6-5 and TRBJ2-7, with no clear D. The germline V gene encodes CDR1 MNHEY and CDR2 SVGAGI. With 2 bases removed from V and 1 base from J, the gap between germline ends came to 9 bases. The CDR3 consists of 14 residues. In nucleotides, the CDR3 is TGTGCCAGCAGTTACGCGACGGCGTCCTACGAGCAGTACTTC. This sequence encodes CASSYATASYEQYF.

In nucleotides, the CDR3 is TGTGCCAGCAGTTTATTTCGTGTTAGCAATCAGCCCCAGCATTTT. Residues: CASSLFRVSNQPQHF. The chain links TRBV28 to TRBJ1-5; D unresolved. V dropped 1 base and J dropped 0 bases, with 7 bases sitting between them. CDR1 is MDHEN, CDR2 SYDVKM, per germline. The CDR3 length is 15 residues.

This chain links TRBV9 with TRBJ1-4; possibly TRBD1 for D (6 bases). Trimming cost V 3 bases and J 0 bases, with 9 bases left between them. The germline V gene encodes CDR1 SGDLS and CDR2 YYNGEE. This CDR3 spans 15 amino acids. As DNA, the CDR3 is TGTGCCAGCAGCGAAGGACAGACAACTAATGAAAAACTGTTTTTT. Protein sequence: CASSEGQTTNEKLFF. The entire variable domain, with the rest obtained from reference TRBV9 and TRBJ1-4, is as follows: DSGVTQTPKHLITATGQRVTLRCSPRSGDLSVYWYQQSLDQGLQFLIQYYNGEERAKGNILERFSAQQFPDLHSELNLSSLELGDSALYFCASSEGQTTNEKLFFGSGTQLSVL.

This clone is a singleton in its sample. The genes are TRBV27 and TRBJ2-7; the match to TRBD2 covers 7 bases. Germline lookup yields CDR1 MNHEY and CDR2 SMNVEV (reference sequence). The V and J ends lost 3 bases and 1 base, in that order; junction bases with no gene match: 6. The CDR3 has 15 amino acids. CDR3 in DNA: TGTGCCAGCAGTTTTTCTAGCGGTTATTCCTACGAGCAGTACTTC. This gives the protein CASSFSSGYSYEQYF.

The V and J genes are TRBV6-5 and TRBJ1-1; weak D call: TRBD1 (5 bases). The ends were cut back, 0 bases at V and 7 bases at J, with 9 bases in the middle. The CDR3 contains 13 residues. From germline, CDR1 is MNHEY and CDR2 SVGAGI. The CDR3 spells CASSYSLQGEAFF. CDR3 in DNA: TGTGCCAGCAGTTACTCGCTTCAGGGTGAAGCTTTCTTT.

This chain uses TRBV18 with TRBJ1-1, with D unclear. Germline lookup yields CDR1 KGHSH and CDR2 LQKENI. V lost 0 bases, J lost 7 bases, and 9 bases lay in between. This CDR3 has 13 amino acids. The CDR3 DNA sequence: TGTGCCAGCTCACCACCATCCCGGGGTGAAGCTTTCTTT. Translating gives CASSPPSRGEAFF.

In the case of this clone: This same CDR3 is encoded by further DNA sequences in the sample. The V gene is TRBV6-6, the J gene TRBJ2-5, with D uncertain. V was cut by 3 bases and J by 4 bases, with 3 bases left in between. Germline CDR1 and CDR2: MNHNY and SVGAGI (reference sequence). The CDR3 totals 11 residues. CDR3 nucleotide sequence: TGTGCCAGCAGTTATGGAGAGACCCAGTACTTC. Its protein is CASSYGETQYF.

The table lists this clone with a few counts. The rearrangement joins TRBV20-1 to TRBJ2-7; D ambiguous. The CDR3 sequence is 11 residues long. CDR1 and CDR2 (germline): DFQATT, SNEGSKA (reference sequence). CDR3: CSGTSRYEQYF. The CDR3 DNA sequence: TGCAGCGGTACCTCCCGCTACGAGCAGTACTTC.

The chain recombines TRBV6-6 with TRBJ2-4; D unresolved. The V end lost 7 bases, the J end lost 3 bases, and 10 bases lay between the germline ends. CDR1 MNHNY and CDR2 SVGAGI come from the germline V gene (reference sequence). The CDR3 totals 13 residues. CDR3 nucleotides: TGTGCCAGCATCGCAAAGGACAAAAACATTCAGTACTTC. Protein sequence: CASIAKDKNIQYF.

This clone occurred once. The J gene is TRBJ2-1, the V gene TRBV27; D possibly corresponds to TRBD2 (6 bases). CDR1 is MNHEY and CDR2 is SMNVEV in the germline V gene (reference sequence). This CDR3 has 13 amino acids. Trimming pared 5 bases from V and 9 bases from J, leaving 14 bases between. CDR3 residues: CASSMTSLFEQFF. Here the CDR3 DNA reads TGTGCCAGCAGTATGACTAGTTTATTTGAGCAGTTCTTC.

The V call is TRBV7-9, the J call TRBJ2-7; 7 bases fit TRBD1. Germline CDR1 SEHNR, CDR2 FQNEAQ (reference sequence). Trimming at V came to 5 bases and at J to 3 bases, leaving 16 bases not matched to a gene. The CDR3 covers 17 residues. The CDR3 here is CASSPLVGTENGYEQYF. For the CDR3, the DNA is TGTGCCAGCAGCCCCCTTGTGGGGACAGAGAATGGCTACGAGCAGTACTTC.

The rearrangement uses TRBV15 and TRBJ2-4; 15 nucleotides match TRBD2. CDR1 and CDR2 (germline): LNHNV, YYDKDF (reference sequence). With 3 bases clipped from V and 5 bases from J, the junction kept 11 bases outside the gene matches. The CDR3 loop spans 19 amino acids. CDR3 sequence: CATSRGPKGTSGRQNIQYF. The DNA for the CDR3 is TGTGCCACCAGCAGGGGACCGAAAGGGACTAGCGGGAGGCAAAACATTCAGTACTTC.

The chain couples TRBV7-2 to TRBJ1-3; no definite D call. The CDR3 contains 12 residues. Germline CDR1 reads SGHTA; CDR2 reads FQGNSA. The germline V and J ends were trimmed by 5 bases and 4 bases, with 6 bases remaining between them. CDR3 in amino acids: CASSLSGNTIYF. CDR3 coding DNA: TGTGCCAGCAGCCTCAGCGGAAACACCATATATTTT.

The chain joins TRBV28 to TRBJ1-1; 8 bases are shared with TRBD1. The V and J ends lost 6 bases and 4 bases, in that order; junction bases with no gene match: 13. The germline CDR1 and CDR2 sequences are MDHEN and SYDVKM. The CDR3 is 16 amino acids. The CDR3 sequence: CASSTPWTGFGTEAFF. The CDR3 DNA reads TGTGCCAGCAGCACCCCGTGGACAGGGTTCGGCACTGAAGCTTTCTTT.

The V and J genes are TRBV25-1 and TRBJ1-1; no reliable D call. CDR3 length: 14 residues. Trimming shortened V by 11 bases and J by 4 bases, and 20 bases separated the two germline ends. Germline V gene sequence: CDR1 MGHDK, CDR2 SYGVNS. CDR3 bases: TGTGCCGGCAAGGGAAGCGGACGGGGCACTGAAGCTTTCTTT. Protein sequence: CAGKGSGRGTEAFF.

The chain uses TRBV28 and TRBJ2-7; no clear D gene. V lost 5 bases, J lost 4 bases, and 6 bases lay in between. CDR1 MDHEN and CDR2 SYDVKM come from the germline V gene. The CDR3 sequence is 11 residues long. CDR3 in amino acids: CASSREYEQYF. The DNA of the CDR3 is TGTGCCAGCAGTCGTGAGTACGAGCAGTACTTC.

The chain carries TRBV7-9 and TRBJ1-5; perhaps TRBD1 as D (6 bases). Per the germline V gene, CDR1 is SEHNR and CDR2 is FQNEAQ (reference sequence). The CDR3 sequence is 17 residues long. The V gene lost 2 bases and the J gene lost 3 bases, with 17 bases spanning the gap. The CDR3 region is CASSLSGDRIPNQPQHF. DNA of the CDR3: TGTGCCAGCAGCTTATCCGGCGACAGGATCCCCAATCAGCCCCAGCATTTT.

This clone was picked up one time. The J gene is TRBJ2-2, the V gene TRBV28, with a weak D call TRBD2 (6 bases). V lost 6 bases and J lost 4, with 6 bases in between. Germline assignment: CDR1 MDHEN and CDR2 SYDVKM. The length of the CDR3 is 12 residues. The CDR3 spells CASREGTGELFF. DNA of the CDR3: TGTGCCAGCAGGGAGGGCACCGGGGAGCTGTTTTTT.

The V gene is TRBV15, the J gene TRBJ2-7; D gene uncertain. Trimming took off 1 base at V and 3 bases at J, with 1 base between the two ends. This CDR3 has 11 residues. Looked up from germline, CDR1 is LNHNV and CDR2 is YYDKDF (reference sequence). This chain's CDR3 is CATSRGYEQYF. The CDR3 DNA reads TGTGCCACCAGCAGAGGCTACGAGCAGTACTTC.

This chain uses TRBV7-8 with TRBJ2-7; TRBD2 agrees at 10 bases. The CDR3 runs 19 residues. From germline, CDR1 is SGHVS and CDR2 FQNEAQ. With 1 base clipped from V and 1 base from J, the junction kept 13 bases outside the gene matches. The CDR3: CASSLVVRLAGSLSYEQYF. The CDR3 DNA sequence: TGTGCCAGCAGCTTAGTCGTGCGACTAGCGGGCTCCCTTTCCTACGAGCAGTACTTC. Complete variable domain (other parts from reference TRBV7-8 and TRBJ2-7): GAGVSQSPRYKVAKRGQDVALRCDPISGHVSLFWYQQALGQGPEFLTYFQNEAQLDKSGLPSDRFFAERPEGSVSTLKIQRTQQEDSAVYLCASSLVVRLAGSLSYEQYFGPGTRLTVT.

V is TRBV6-5 and J is TRBJ2-5; 7 bases fit TRBD2. The V and J ends lost 0 bases and 13 bases, in that order; junction bases with no gene match: 8. CDR3 size: 13 residues. CDR1 and CDR2 (germline): MNHEY, SVGAGI. The CDR3 region has the DNA TGTGCCAGCAGTTACTCGCCGGGGGAGGGTGCGTACTTC. It translates to CASSYSPGEGAYF.

V and J are TRBV19 and TRBJ1-1; no firm D call. V lost 8 bases to trimming and J lost 5 bases, with 18 bases between them. The CDR3 length is 14 residues. Germline V lookup: CDR1 LNHDA, CDR2 SQIVND (reference sequence). CDR3 region: CASGPRASRTEAFF. CDR3 DNA: TGTGCCAGTGGGCCGAGGGCGAGCAGGACTGAAGCTTTCTTT. Full variable domain (missing parts from reference TRBV19 and TRBJ1-1): DGGITQSPKYLFRKEGQNVTLSCEQNLNHDAMYWYRQDPGQGLRLIYYSQIVNDFQKGDIAEGYSVSREKKESFPLTVTSAQKNPTAFYLCASGPRASRTEAFFGQGTRLTVV.

The rearrangement links TRBV14 to TRBJ2-3; tentatively, D is TRBD1 (5 bases). CDR1 is SGHDN, CDR2 FVKESK, per germline. The CDR3 is made up of 15 amino acids. V was shortened by 3 bases and J by 4 bases, with 14 bases between the two germline ends. Here the CDR3 reads CASSQYSTEADTQYF. Here the CDR3 DNA reads TGTGCCAGCAGCCAGTACTCGACAGAGGCAGATACGCAGTATTTT. Full variable domain (rest looked up from reference TRBV14 and TRBJ2-3): EAGVTQFPSHSVIEKGQTVTLRCDPISGHDNLYWYRRVMGKEIKFLLHFVKESKQDESGMPNNRFLAERTGGTYSTLKVQPAELEDSGVYFCASSQYSTEADTQYFGPGTRLTVL.

The gene calls are TRBV5-1 and TRBJ2-7, with TRBD2 identical over 11 bases. CDR3 length: 15 residues. The junction had 3 bases not matched to a gene; V was cut back by 1 base and J by 3 bases. The germline V gene has CDR1 SGHRS and CDR2 YFSETQ. The CDR3 reads CASSLMLAGGYEQYF. Here the CDR3 DNA reads TGCGCCAGCAGCTTGATGCTAGCGGGAGGCTACGAGCAGTACTTC.

This clone has only one observation. V usage is TRBV6-1 and J usage is TRBJ1-5; D not resolved. The V gene lost 2 bases and the J gene lost 0 bases, with 14 bases spanning the gap. The CDR3 is 17 residues long. Germline V gives CDR1 MNHNS, CDR2 SASEGT. The CDR3 sequence: CASSEFPGRISNQPQHF. The CDR3 region has the DNA TGTGCCAGCAGTGAATTCCCTGGACGGATTAGCAATCAGCCCCAGCATTTT.

J is TRBJ1-5 and V is TRBV20-1; D is perhaps TRBD1 (6 bases). Germline V gives CDR1 DFQATT, CDR2 SNEGSKA (reference sequence). V was clipped by 3 bases and J by 11 bases, with 11 bases between them. CDR3 length: 11 residues. The CDR3 DNA sequence: TGCAGTGCTAGTTCGGGGGGCTCCCAGCATTTT. It yields the protein CSASSGGSQHF.

The gene calls are TRBV2 and TRBJ1-5; D possibly corresponds to TRBD1 (6 bases). Trimming took 6 bases from V and 0 from J, leaving 12 bases between them. This CDR3 is built from 15 residues. Per the germline V gene, CDR1 is SNHLY and CDR2 is FYNNEI. Here the CDR3 DNA reads TGTGCCAGCAGCCCGGGACACAGTAGCAATCAGCCCCAGCATTTT. Amino acids: CASSPGHSSNQPQHF.

The gene calls are TRBV9 and TRBJ1-4, with 7 bases aligning to TRBD1. Germline V gives CDR1 SGDLS, CDR2 YYNGEE. The CDR3 consists of 16 residues. Trimming cost V 4 bases and J 0 bases; bases outside gene matches: 6. CDR3 sequence reads: CASSLTGVATNEKLFF. The DNA of the CDR3 is TGTGCCAGCAGCCTCACAGGGGTGGCAACTAATGAAAAACTGTTTTTT.

The chain has TRBV27 and TRBJ2-7; 7 nucleotides align to TRBD1. The trim removed 4 bases at V and 7 bases at J, leaving 10 bases unmatched. The CDR3 length is 14 residues. CDR1 is MNHEY, CDR2 SMNVEV, per germline (reference sequence). The CDR3 sequence is CASSWDSRFSEQYF. CDR3 sequence (DNA): TGTGCCAGCAGTTGGGACAGCCGTTTCTCGGAGCAGTACTTC.